This T cell receptor (beta chain) comes out of a study of T-cell reconstitution after alpha-beta-depleted transplantation in children. Trimming took 6 bases from V and 3 from J; bases not matched to a gene: 4. CDR1 is LGHNT, CDR2 FRNRAP, per germline. CDR3 length: 13 residues. This clonotype came up a few times. Unique molecular identifiers tagged the TCRbeta library. TCRdb independently ran MiXCR on the PCR reads; one entry per CDR3 protein. The table lists approximately 400,000 distinct CDR3 sequences, 11% of them singletons. The rearrangement joins TRBV12-5 to TRBJ1-2; 7 nucleotides line up with TRBD1. The receptor comes from a human donor who donated a stem cell graft to a child with acute myeloid leukemia. The sample in question was PBMCs from the stem cell graft donor, obtained from the stem cell graft. DNA of the CDR3: TGTGCTAGTGGGCTTGACAGGGACTATGGCTACACCTTC. Protein product: CASGLDRDYGYTF.